The rows below give T cell receptor beta chains drawn from one sample of a study of cytomegalovirus exposure and HLA in healthy donors. The table came from immunoSEQ multiplex PCR; TCRdb's copy has only in-frame clones and leaves some out. The table records fewer than 200,000 clones, around three quarters of them present only once. The source material was PBMCs. Every receptor here comes from a boy aged 5 to 17 in good health and CMV-seronegative. CDR3s leave out the opening cysteine and the closing phenylalanine or tryptophan. D genes are given only for firm matches.

J,V,D,CDR3
TRBJ2-3,TRBV4-1,TRBD1,ASSQRDRGPDTQY
TRBJ2-7,TRBV4-3,NA,ASSRQNSYEQY
TRBJ1-5,TRBV9,NA,ASSVGHSNQPQH
TRBJ1-1,TRBV6-1,NA,ASTDSRMMRTEAF
TRBJ1-5,TRBV2,NA,ASRRESNQPQH
TRBJ1-1,TRBV19,TRBD1,ASQFGSGQAATEAF
TRBJ1-6,TRBV6-5,NA,ASSYAGSGTPLH
TRBJ1-1,TRBV14,NA,ASSSSVRGTEAF
TRBJ1-1,TRBV30,NA,AWSGNRDAF
TRBJ1-5,TRBV6-1,NA,ASSAWTSSNQPQH
TRBJ2-7,TRBV4-3,NA,ASSQDSDSYEQY
TRBJ1-6,TRBV7-2,TRBD1,ASSLGDRGNSPLH
TRBJ2-3,TRBV29-1,NA,SVVTRSTDTQY
TRBJ1-3,TRBV2,TRBD1,AISTSRQGSGNTIY
TRBJ2-7,TRBV30,NA,AWREQDYEQY
TRBJ1-2,TRBV19,TRBD1,ASSIRTGGDYGYT